This is a list of T cell receptor beta chains from one sample in a study of blood T cells in healthy people across ages. TCRdb ran MiXCR on the 5' RACE reads and lists one entry per CDR3 protein. There are 660,000 or so distinct CDR3 sequences in the sample; around 54% occur only once, and over 30% lies in the top ten. The sequencing input was blood. The receptors derive from a man in his 60s in good health. The CDR3 runs from the conserved cysteine through the conserved F or W. The D gene is left open where the match is weak. The size field is filled for only some rows; it gives once, few, many or a size class.

d_call,clone_size,v_call,j_call,cdr3_aa,cdr3_nt
TRBD1,NA,TRBV7-9,TRBJ1-6,CACSLGQNSPLHF,TGTGCCTGCAGCTTGGGACAGAATTCACCCCTCCACTTT
NA,NA,TRBV7-9,TRBJ1-1,CASSTTQGFTEAFF,TGTGCCAGCAGCACTACACAGGGATTTACTGAAGCTTTCTTT
NA,NA,TRBV20-1,TRBJ2-6,CSARVRLGAGANVLTF,TGCAGTGCTAGAGTTCGTCTGGGGGCTGGGGCCAACGTCCTGACTTTC
NA,NA,TRBV7-9,TRBJ2-1,CASRPYGEQFF,TGTGCCAGCCGTCCCTACGGTGAGCAGTTCTTC
TRBD1,few,TRBV20-1,TRBJ1-5,CSAPRTGGMNQPQHF,TGCAGTGCCCCCCGGACAGGCGGGATGAATCAGCCCCAGCATTTT
TRBD2,NA,TRBV7-2,TRBJ2-1,CASSTSGTYNEQFF,TGTGCCAGCAGTACTAGCGGAACTTACAATGAGCAGTTCTTC
NA,NA,TRBV15,TRBJ2-7,CATSGGTDSYEQYF,TGTGCCACCAGCGGAGGGACGGACTCCTACGAGCAGTACTTC
TRBD1,NA,TRBV2,TRBJ1-1,CASRDTGAAEAFF,TGTGCCAGCAGGGATACAGGGGCCGCTGAAGCTTTCTTT
NA,NA,TRBV29-1,TRBJ1-2,CSVVAGYGYTF,TGCAGCGTTGTGGCGGGCTATGGCTACACCTTC
NA,few,TRBV11-2,TRBJ2-7,CASSLDPGTSYEQYF,TGTGCCAGCAGCTTAGACCCCGGGACCTCCTACGAGCAGTACTTC
NA,NA,TRBV5-5,TRBJ2-5,CASSFGPGTQETQYF,TGTGCCAGCAGCTTTGGTCCCGGGACCCAAGAGACCCAGTACTTC
NA,NA,TRBV20-1,TRBJ2-1,CSARDAGGPYEQFF,TGCAGTGCTAGAGATGCCGGGGGGCCCTATGAGCAGTTCTTC
TRBD2,NA,TRBV3-1,TRBJ2-1,CASSQRLAGGPNEQFF,TGTGCCAGCAGCCAGCGACTAGCGGGGGGGCCTAATGAGCAGTTCTTC
TRBD1,NA,TRBV6-2/TRBV6-3,TRBJ2-7,CASSYLGQGSYEQYF,TGTGCCAGCAGTTACTTGGGACAGGGCTCCTACGAGCAGTACTTC
NA,NA,TRBV3-1,TRBJ1-2,CASSQGGRVDYGYTF,TGTGCCAGCAGCCAAGGGGGCAGGGTTGACTATGGCTACACCTTC
TRBD1,NA,TRBV2,TRBJ1-1,CASSRDRPNTEAFF,TGTGCCAGCAGTCGGGACAGGCCGAACACTGAAGCTTTCTTT
TRBD1,NA,TRBV10-3,TRBJ2-5,CAISDPRGLRETQYF,TGTGCCATCAGTGACCCCAGGGGGCTGCGAGAGACCCAGTACTTC
TRBD2,few,TRBV6-5,TRBJ2-3,CASSPGAGLGTQYF,TGTGCCAGCAGTCCGGGAGCGGGGTTAGGTACGCAGTATTTT
NA,NA,TRBV4-1,TRBJ1-2,CASSLEGTGNYGYTF,TGCGCCAGCAGCCTAGAGGGTACAGGGAACTATGGCTACACCTTC
TRBD1,NA,TRBV5-1,TRBJ2-6,CASSLTGTGGAGANVLTF,TGCGCCAGCAGCCTTACCGGGACAGGGGGCGCTGGGGCCAACGTCCTGACTTTC
NA,few,TRBV5-5,TRBJ2-3,CASSLDGSSTDTQYF,TGTGCCAGCAGCCTGGACGGCTCTAGCACAGATACGCAGTATTTT
NA,NA,TRBV28,TRBJ2-2,CASSSGGVGRGELFF,TGTGCCAGCAGTTCCGGCGGGGTAGGACGTGGGGAGCTGTTTTTT
TRBD2,NA,TRBV20-1,TRBJ2-7,CSARAPGGRGYEQYF,TGCAGTGCTAGAGCCCCGGGAGGGAGGGGGTACGAGCAGTACTTC
NA,few,TRBV27,TRBJ2-7,CASSVTGLAGISYEQYF,TGTGCCAGCAGTGTGACAGGGTTAGCGGGCATCTCCTACGAGCAGTACTTC
TRBD1,few,TRBV6-5,TRBJ2-7,CASSLTGGGSYEQYF,TGTGCCAGCAGTTTGACAGGGGGCGGCTCCTACGAGCAGTACTTC
TRBD1,NA,TRBV4-1,TRBJ1-4,CASSQGGQGNEKLFF,TGCGCCAGCAGCCAAGGGGGACAGGGAAATGAAAAACTGTTTTTT
NA,few,TRBV3-1,TRBJ2-7,CASSPRGGAYEQYF,TGTGCCAGCAGCCCAAGGGGGGGGGCCTACGAGCAGTACTTC
NA,NA,TRBV6-2/TRBV6-3,TRBJ2-5,CASRIDGGRETQYF,TGTGCCAGCAGGATCGACGGGGGTCGAGAGACCCAGTACTTC
TRBD2,NA,TRBV7-7,TRBJ2-7,CASSPGLEHYEQYF,TGTGCCAGCAGCCCCGGACTAGAACACTACGAGCAGTACTTC
NA,once,TRBV7-2,TRBJ2-7,CASSSSSGSSYEQYF,TGTGCCAGCAGCTCTTCCTCGGGATCATCCTACGAGCAGTACTTC
NA,NA,TRBV6-2/TRBV6-3,TRBJ1-2,CASSYLRGYGYTF,TGTGCCAGCAGTTACTTGAGGGGATATGGCTACACCTTC
NA,NA,TRBV5-1,TRBJ2-3,CASSLSRDGDTQYF,TGCGCCAGCAGCTTGTCGAGGGACGGAGATACGCAGTATTTT
NA,NA,TRBV21-1,TRBJ1-5,CASSKRAWGPLRSQPQHF,TGTGCCAGCAGCAAAAGGGCCTGGGGACCTCTCCGAAGCCAGCCCCAGCATTTT
NA,NA,TRBV5-1,TRBJ1-6,CASSLIGIYNSPLHF,TGCGCCAGCAGCCTAATCGGGATTTATAATTCACCCCTCCACTTT
TRBD2,few,TRBV20-1,TRBJ2-1,CSARDRTSPYNEQFF,TGCAGTGCTAGAGATCGGACTAGCCCCTACAATGAGCAGTTCTTC
TRBD1,NA,TRBV11-2,TRBJ2-1,CASSDGTDPYNEQFF,TGTGCCAGCAGTGACGGGACAGATCCCTACAATGAGCAGTTCTTC
NA,NA,TRBV24-1,TRBJ1-2,CATSDNYRDEGYTF,TGTGCCACCAGTGACAATTACAGGGATGAAGGCTACACCTTC
NA,NA,TRBV6-2/TRBV6-3,TRBJ2-2,CASRRRGWITGELFF,TGTGCCAGCCGGAGGAGGGGGTGGATCACCGGGGAGCTGTTTTTT
NA,few,TRBV20-1,TRBJ2-5,CSARGVNQETQYF,TGCAGTGCTAGAGGGGTGAACCAAGAGACCCAGTACTTC
NA,few,TRBV7-2,TRBJ1-5,CASSFGPGSNQPQHF,TGTGCCAGCAGCTTCGGCCCGGGGAGCAATCAGCCCCAGCATTTT
NA,NA,TRBV7-9,TRBJ2-5,CASSLSRGPGETQYF,TGTGCCAGCAGCTTATCAAGGGGCCCCGGGGAGACTCAGTACTTC
TRBD1,NA,TRBV29-1,TRBJ2-3,CSVPRGSDTQYF,TGCAGCGTACCCAGGGGGTCAGATACGCAGTATTTT
NA,NA,TRBV12-3/TRBV12-4,TRBJ2-4,CASSPTGTKNIQYF,TGTGCCAGCAGCCCGACAGGAACCAAAAACATTCAGTACTTC
NA,many,TRBV4-1,TRBJ2-3,CASSTSSWDTQYF,TGCGCCAGCAGCACGAGCTCGTGGGATACGCAGTATTTT
TRBD2,NA,TRBV5-1,TRBJ2-3,CASSLEGLDHTQYF,TGCGCCAGCAGCTTGGAGGGACTAGACCATACGCAGTATTTT
TRBD2,NA,TRBV28,TRBJ2-3,CASSHAGGLTNTQYF,TGTGCCAGCAGTCACGCGGGGGGTCTCACGAATACGCAGTATTTT
NA,NA,TRBV4-1,TRBJ1-3,CASSQGGIGAGNTIYF,TGCGCCAGCAGCCAAGGGGGGATAGGGGCTGGAAACACCATATATTTT
TRBD1,NA,TRBV29-1,TRBJ1-1,CSVPGQGSEAFF,TGCAGCGTTCCGGGACAGGGCTCTGAAGCTTTCTTT
NA,NA,TRBV7-9,TRBJ1-2,CASSLAQTDYGYTF,TGTGCCAGCAGCTTAGCGCAGACAGACTATGGCTACACCTTC
NA,once,TRBV28,TRBJ2-2,CASRPPRRTRPTGELFF,TGTGCCAGCAGACCCCCTAGGAGAACAAGACCGACCGGGGAGCTGTTTTTT
TRBD1,few,TRBV27,TRBJ1-5,CASRGQGAQPQHF,TGTGCCAGCAGGGGGCAGGGGGCCCAGCCCCAGCATTTT